Following are 16 T cell receptor beta chains from one sample sequenced in a study of T cells in Graves' hyperthyroidism and ophthalmopathy. TCR beta CDR3 sequences were amplified from RNA transcripts. Primed by the HTBI set, a first-round RT-PCR was run on the TCR CDR3. Via MiXCR, TCRdb re-called the multiplex PCR reads, giving one row per CDR3 protein. Of 200,000 to 250,000 distinct CDR3 sequences detected, roughly 15% appear once; the ten largest clones hold 25% to 30%. Sequencing was done on a sample of blood. These receptors were collected from a woman aged 18-29 years with Graves' ophthalmopathy.

Comments on this clonotype: A much larger clone lies one base from this, so it may be a read error. The chain carries TRBV11-1 and TRBJ2-7, with unresolved D. The V and J ends lost 5 bases and 5 bases respectively, with 16 bases between them. Germline-derived CDR1 and CDR2 are SGHAT and FQDESV (reference sequence). The CDR3 totals 14 residues. For the CDR3, the DNA is TGTGCCAGCAGCCAAGGTAGCACCACCCACGAGCAGTACTTC. This sequence encodes CASSQGSTTHEQYF.

At least ten counts were recorded for this clonotype. The chain employs TRBV9 and TRBJ2-7; D gene uncertain. Germline CDR1 SGDLS, CDR2 YYNGEE. This CDR3 comprises 15 residues. V was trimmed by 3 bases and J by 2 bases, leaving 15 bases between them. CDR3 in DNA: TGTGCCAGCAGCGCACCCCACGGCCCCCCCTACGAGCAGTACTTC. Translated, it gives CASSAPHGPPYEQYF.

The CDR3 DNA reads TGCGCCAGCAGCCAAGATCGTTATATGTGGCTAGCGGGAGGAACAGATACGCAGTATTTT. As protein: CASSQDRYMWLAGGTDTQYF. The chain joins TRBV4-3 to TRBJ2-3; 11 bases line up with TRBD2. Germline V lookup: CDR1 LGHNA, CDR2 YSLEER. This CDR3 region has 20 residues. The trim removed 0 bases at V and 3 bases at J, leaving 14 bases unmatched.

V gene TRBV27 combines with J gene TRBJ1-1, with a tentative D call TRBD1 (5 bases). CDR1 MNHEY and CDR2 SMNVEV come from the germline V gene (reference sequence). The CDR3 is 15 residues long. The CDR3 loop is CVSSPSWTSNTEAFF. CDR3 in DNA: TGTGTCAGTAGTCCCTCATGGACATCAAACACTGAAGCTTTCTTT.

This clonotype has at least ten counts. The chain combines TRBV20-1 with TRBJ2-7; 7 bases align to TRBD1. The length of the CDR3 is 14 residues. The ends lost 4 bases at V and 5 bases at J; junction bases unmatched: 11. Germline values: CDR1 DFQATT, CDR2 SNEGSKA (reference sequence). CDR3 region: CSATPGGQKDEQYF. CDR3 sequence (DNA): TGCAGTGCTACACCTGGGGGACAGAAGGACGAGCAGTACTTC.

This clonotype was recorded many times. The chain combines TRBV20-1 with TRBJ1-6; no clear D. Germline CDR1 DFQATT, CDR2 SNEGSKA (reference sequence). This CDR3 has 16 residues. Trimming cost V 0 bases and J 6 bases, with 15 bases left between them. The CDR3 nucleotides are TGCAGTGCTAGAGATGAAACGGGCGGCGCTAATTCACCCCTCCACTTT. Protein sequence: CSARDETGGANSPLHF.

This chain joins TRBV15 and TRBJ1-5, with TRBD1 matching 11 bases. CDR1 LNHNV and CDR2 YYDKDF come from the germline V gene (reference sequence). The CDR3 length is 16 residues. Losses at the gene ends were 3 bases for V and 7 bases for J; bases not matched to a gene: 8. CDR3 loop: CATSSGTGGSRQPQHF. The DNA for the CDR3 is TGTGCCACCAGCAGCGGGACAGGGGGAAGTCGGCAGCCCCAGCATTTT. Together with reference TRBV15 and TRBJ1-5, the CDR3 gives the full variable domain: DAMVIQNPRYQVTQFGKPVTLSCSQTLNHNVMYWYQQKSSQAPKLLFHYYDKDFNNEADTPDNFQSRRPNTSFCFLDIRSPGLGDTAMYLCATSSGTGGSRQPQHFGDGTRLSIL.

In its sample, this clonotype was seen many times. The V and J genes are TRBV10-3 and TRBJ2-7; TRBD2 aligns across 13 bases. This CDR3 region has 15 residues. CDR1 and CDR2 from the germline V gene are ENHRY and SYGVKD. V lost 4 bases to trimming and J lost 5 bases; unmatched junction nucleotides: 5. CDR3 amino acids: CAISAGLAGPDEQYF. The CDR3 DNA is TGTGCCATCAGTGCGGGACTAGCGGGACCCGACGAGCAGTACTTC.

Ten or more counts support this clonotype. This chain links TRBV5-1 with TRBJ2-1, with 11 bases fitting TRBD2. With V trimmed by 4 bases and J by 5 bases, 14 bases remained unmatched. The CDR3 is 18 residues long. Germline CDR1 is SGHRS and CDR2 is YFSETQ. CDR3: CASSISGRGLLYNNEQFF. DNA for the CDR3: TGCGCCAGCAGCATTAGCGGGAGGGGACTTCTATATAACAATGAGCAGTTCTTC.

This clonotype came up many times. This chain connects TRBV5-1 to TRBJ2-3; unclear D gene. Deletions cut 5 bases from V and 5 bases from J, with 12 bases between. CDR3 size: 13 residues. Germline V gene sequence: CDR1 SGHRS, CDR2 YFSETQ. The CDR3 reads CASSSGNGDTQYF. The CDR3 DNA is TGCGCCAGCAGTTCTGGGAACGGAGATACGCAGTATTTT.

The chain couples TRBV15 to TRBJ2-1; D remains ambiguous. There are 14 residues in the CDR3. The germline gives CDR1 LNHNV, CDR2 YYDKDF (reference sequence). Between the trimmed V and J ends, which lost 4 bases and 5 bases, there was a span of 12 bases. The CDR3 DNA sequence: TGTGCCACCAGCAAGCTCCGGGTCGACAATGAGCAGTTCTTC. This sequence encodes CATSKLRVDNEQFF.

This clonotype was recorded at least ten times. V and J are TRBV28 and TRBJ2-2; D might be TRBD1 (6 bases). Germline CDR1 MDHEN, CDR2 SYDVKM. The germline V and J ends were trimmed by 5 bases and 9 bases, with 16 bases remaining between them. This CDR3 has 14 amino acids. The chain's CDR3 is CASSPPGQVRELFF. In DNA, the CDR3 is TGTGCCAGCAGTCCACCGGGACAAGTAAGGGAGCTGTTTTTT. Full variable domain (remainder filled in from reference TRBV28 and TRBJ2-2): DVKVTQSSRYLVKRTGEKVFLECVQDMDHENMFWYRQDPGLGLRLIYFSYDVKMKEKGDIPEGYSVSREKKERFSLILESASTNQTSMYLCASSPPGQVRELFFGEGSRLTVL.

There are many counts of this clonotype. This sequence joins TRBV7-9 and TRBJ2-7, with TRBD1 as a possible D gene (8 bases). The CDR3 runs to 18 residues. Looked up from germline, CDR1 is SEHNR and CDR2 is FQNEAQ (reference sequence). Between the trimmed V and J ends, which lost 2 bases and 3 bases, there was a span of 23 bases. CDR3 coding DNA: TGTGCCAGCAGCTTATCCGGACAGGGACTATATCATCGCTACGAGCAGTACTTC. Amino acid sequence: CASSLSGQGLYHRYEQYF.

At least ten counts were recorded for this clonotype. The rearrangement uses TRBV27 and TRBJ1-4, with D uncertain. Trimming pared 1 base from V and 7 bases from J, leaving 19 bases between. The germline V gene encodes CDR1 MNHEY and CDR2 SMNVEV (reference sequence). The CDR3 length is 17 residues. This CDR3 is CASSLFIPVHKSEKLFF. CDR3 nucleotide sequence: TGTGCCAGCAGTTTATTCATCCCGGTCCATAAGAGTGAAAAACTGTTTTTT.

This clonotype appeared many times. The CDR3 spells CSVEGSSGSSYEQYF. For the CDR3, the DNA is TGCAGCGTTGAAGGTTCTAGCGGTAGCTCCTACGAGCAGTACTTC. The genes are TRBV29-1 and TRBJ2-7; the match to TRBD2 covers 7 bases. Germline CDR1 is SQVTM and CDR2 is ANQGSEA. The V gene end was trimmed by 1 base and the J gene end by 0 bases; junction bases not matched to a gene: 6. This CDR3 has 15 amino acids.

V usage is TRBV20-1 and J usage is TRBJ2-5, with 12 bases matching TRBD2. The CDR3 is made up of 19 amino acids. Germline assignment: CDR1 DFQATT and CDR2 SNEGSKA (reference sequence). With 6 bases clipped from V and 5 bases from J, the junction kept 22 bases outside the gene matches. CDR3 bases: TGCAGTGCCACGGCCGGGACTAGCGGGTCCAAGGGCCACCGGGAGACCCAGTACTTC. It is translated as CSATAGTSGSKGHRETQYF.